What follows describes a single TCR beta chain. The target antigen is unknown. Trimming removed 2 bases from V and 7 bases from J, with 14 bases in between. There are 14 residues in the CDR3. The V gene's germline CDR1 is MNHEY and CDR2 SMNVEV (reference sequence). This sample was taken from a study of cytomegalovirus exposure and HLA in healthy donors. General study points: Rare sequences made up most TCRs, while some public TCRs were found in many donors.

The table came from immunoSEQ multiplex PCR; TCRdb's copy has only in-frame clones and leaves some out. Of roughly 60,000 clones detected, 96% appear once; the ten largest clones hold 0.9%. What was sequenced was PBMCs. This sequence was found in a man aged 18 to 30 in good health and CMV-seronegative. The chain is built from TRBV27 and TRBJ2-5, with a weak D call TRBD1 (5 bases). CDR3 nucleotides: TGTGCCAGCAGTTTAAGGGGCATCTTCGGGACCCAGTACTTC. Translation: CASSLRGIFGTQYF.